The 23 T cell receptor beta chains below all came from one sample that was sequenced in a study of blood T cell repertoires in COVID-19. Assay: immunoSEQ multiplex PCR; the TCRdb copy retains only in-frame clones and omits some. The data contain some 390,000 clones, around 87% of them seen just once; the ten biggest clones take up 2% to 2.5%. Sequenced: peripheral blood. Every receptor here comes from a woman aged 55 to 70 with COVID-19, enrolled during active disease.

This chain uses TRBV2 with TRBJ1-6; TRBD1 might be the D (6 bases). The V gene lost 5 bases and the J gene lost 6 bases, with 11 bases spanning the gap. This CDR3 has 14 residues. Germline values: CDR1 SNHLY, CDR2 FYNNEI. Here the CDR3 reads CASSWTATNSPLHF. The CDR3 bases are TGTGCCAGCAGTTGGACAGCAACTAATTCACCCCTCCACTTT. The variable domain in full, with the rest retrieved from reference TRBV2 and TRBJ1-6, is EPEVTQTPSHQVTQMGQEVILRCVPISNHLYFYWYRQILGQKVEFLVSFYNNEISEKSEIFDDQFSVERPDGSNFTLKIRSTKLEDSAMYFCASSWTATNSPLHFGNGTRLTVT.

V gene TRBV27 combines with J gene TRBJ2-7; tentative D call: TRBD2 (6 bases). The ends were cut back, 4 bases at V and 4 bases at J, with 14 bases in the middle. In germline, CDR1 is MNHEY, CDR2 SMNVEV (reference sequence). This CDR3 region has 14 residues. The CDR3 loop is CASSSEGLGYEQYF. CDR3 coding DNA: TGTGCCAGCAGTTCGGAGGGCTTGGGATACGAGCAGTACTTC.

Here the CDR3 DNA reads TGCGCCAGCAGCTTTGGACAGGGGGCTGGCTACACCTTC. Translating it yields CASSFGQGAGYTF. This chain connects TRBV5-1 to TRBJ1-2; 11 positions match TRBD1. The CDR3 is made up of 13 amino acids. The germline gives CDR1 SGHRS, CDR2 YFSETQ. With 2 bases clipped from V and 7 bases from J, the junction kept 1 base outside the gene matches.

The chain links TRBV13 to TRBJ2-7; 10 bases map to TRBD1. This CDR3 region has 14 residues. From germline, CDR1 is PRHDT and CDR2 FYEKMQ (reference sequence). V dropped 3 bases and J dropped 6; count of bases not matched to a gene: 5. CDR3 region: CASSLGGTGAEQYF. CDR3 in DNA: TGTGCCAGCAGCTTGGGGGGGACAGGGGCCGAGCAGTACTTC.

CDR3 in DNA: TGTGCCAGCAGTGAAGAAGCGGGGGGGCCGAATGGTATCGGGGAGCTGTTTTTT. As protein: CASSEEAGGPNGIGELFF. The chain couples TRBV6-1 to TRBJ2-2, with 10 positions matching TRBD2. The CDR3 covers 18 residues. Germline-derived CDR1 and CDR2 are MNHNS and SASEGT. The V gene end was trimmed by 1 base and the J gene end by 7 bases; junction bases not matched to a gene: 12.

This chain connects TRBV28 to TRBJ1-2, with TRBD1 matching 8 bases. The CDR3 is 15 amino acids. Germline values: CDR1 MDHEN, CDR2 SYDVKM. V gave up 5 bases and J gave up 8 bases; unmatched junction bases: 13. The CDR3 here is CASSVGQGILRGYTF. The CDR3 DNA is TGTGCCAGCAGTGTCGGACAGGGAATCCTTAGAGGCTACACCTTC.

CDR3 protein: CASSSSTPNYGYTF. CDR3 DNA sequence: TGTGCCAGCAGCTCCTCGACACCGAACTATGGCTACACCTTC. The chain recombines TRBV5-4 with TRBJ1-2, with D hard to call. V shed 3 bases and J shed 2 bases, with 11 bases lying between them. The CDR3 contains 14 residues. CDR1 is SGHNT, CDR2 YYREEE, per germline (reference sequence).

This CDR3 reads CASSSRQGTGYEQYF. The DNA of the CDR3 is TGTGCCAGCAGTTCACGACAGGGGACCGGCTACGAGCAGTACTTC. V and J are TRBV28 and TRBJ2-7; TRBD1 agrees at 8 bases. From germline, CDR1 is MDHEN and CDR2 SYDVKM. The CDR3 runs 15 residues. Trimming at V came to 4 bases and at J to 3 bases, leaving 8 bases not matched to a gene.

The V gene is TRBV6-5, the J gene TRBJ2-6; no clear D gene. Trimming pared 2 bases from V and 2 bases from J, leaving 10 bases between. Germline-derived CDR1 and CDR2 are MNHEY and SVGAGI. The CDR3 has 16 residues. Here the CDR3 reads CASSYTLGAGANVLTF. The DNA for the CDR3 is TGTGCCAGCAGTTACACCCTCGGTGCTGGGGCCAACGTCCTGACTTTC.

This clone was seen once. The chain links TRBV3-1 (or the pseudogene TRBV3-2) to TRBJ1-2; TRBD1 matches at 7 bases. Trimming cost V 4 bases and J 8 bases; bases outside gene matches: 7. The germline V gene encodes CDR1 LGHDT and CDR2 YNNKEL (reference sequence). CDR3 length equals 13 residues. The CDR3 is CASSPTGREGYTF. The CDR3 DNA sequence: TGTGCCAGCAGCCCGACAGGGCGGGAAGGCTACACCTTC.

V gene TRBV2 combines with J gene TRBJ1-6; tentatively, D is TRBD1 (6 bases). CDR3 length: 15 amino acids. Germline V gene lookup returns CDR1 SNHLY and CDR2 FYNNEI. Trimming took off 4 bases at V and 7 bases at J, with 14 bases between the two ends. The CDR3 DNA reads TGTGCCAGCAGTGCAGGGGATGCTTACAATTCACCCCTCCACTTT. The encoded protein is CASSAGDAYNSPLHF.

About this clone itself: Other DNA sequences from this sample encode an identical CDR3 as well. The V and J genes are TRBV5-1 and TRBJ1-6; D is unresolved. This CDR3 spans 13 amino acids. Looked up from germline, CDR1 is SGHRS and CDR2 is YFSETQ. V was trimmed by 7 bases and J by 0 bases, leaving 5 bases between them. The CDR3 DNA reads TGCGCCAGCGGGAGCTCCTATAATTCACCCCTCCACTTT. Its translation: CASGSSYNSPLHF. The whole variable domain, filled in from reference TRBV5-1 and TRBJ1-6, reads KAGVTQTPRYLIKTRGQQVTLSCSPISGHRSVSWYQQTPGQGLQFLFEYFSETQRNKGNFPGRFSGRQFSNSRSEMNVSTLELGDSALYLCASGSSYNSPLHFGNGTRLTVT.

This clone was seen a single time. The J gene is TRBJ1-1, the V gene TRBV18, with D possibly being TRBD1 (6 bases). Per germline, CDR1 KGHSH and CDR2 LQKENI. The CDR3 is 17 amino acids. V was trimmed by 3 bases and J by 1 base, leaving 18 bases between them. The CDR3 sequence is CASSPSARGIGNTEAFF. The CDR3 region has the DNA TGTGCCAGCTCACCCTCCGCGAGGGGGATCGGGAACACTGAAGCTTTCTTT.

The CDR3 DNA sequence: TGCGCCAGCAGCTTGGGAACGGTCATGAACACTGAAGCTTTCTTT. Protein sequence: CASSLGTVMNTEAFF. The V gene is TRBV5-1, the J gene TRBJ1-1; the D is unclear. The CDR3 covers 15 residues. V was trimmed by 0 bases and J by 0 bases, leaving 9 bases between them. Germline values: CDR1 SGHRS, CDR2 YFSETQ. The variable domain in full, with the rest retrieved from reference TRBV5-1 and TRBJ1-1, is KAGVTQTPRYLIKTRGQQVTLSCSPISGHRSVSWYQQTPGQGLQFLFEYFSETQRNKGNFPGRFSGRQFSNSRSEMNVSTLELGDSALYLCASSLGTVMNTEAFFGQGTRLTVV.

The chain joins TRBV2 to TRBJ2-3, with 10 bases lining up with TRBD2. Trimming removed 6 bases from V and 1 base from J; junction bases left unmatched: 4. CDR3 size: 15 residues. Germline lookup yields CDR1 SNHLY and CDR2 FYNNEI. The CDR3 DNA reads as TGTGCCAGCAGGCCCACTAGCGGGGGCACAGATACGCAGTATTTT. Translation: CASRPTSGGTDTQYF.

The chain is built from TRBV19 and TRBJ1-5, with a tentative D call TRBD1 (5 bases). Trimming pared 4 bases from V and 2 bases from J, leaving 12 bases between. CDR1 LNHDA and CDR2 SQIVND come from the germline V gene (reference sequence). The CDR3 spans 15 residues. CDR3 in amino acids: CASSSGGGGNQPQHF. The CDR3 region has the DNA TGTGCCAGTAGTAGCGGGGGTGGGGGCAATCAGCCCCAGCATTTT.

This chain uses TRBV29-1 with TRBJ1-4; 8 positions agree with TRBD1. The CDR3 runs to 14 residues. With V trimmed by 7 bases and J by 1 base, 5 bases remained unmatched. Germline V CDR1 and CDR2: SQVTM, ANQGSEA. This chain's CDR3 is CSAGDRGTNEKLFF. CDR3 nucleotide sequence: TGCAGCGCCGGAGACAGGGGAACTAATGAAAAACTGTTTTTT.

The chain employs TRBV5-1 and TRBJ2-1, with 9 positions matching TRBD2. The CDR3 covers 14 residues. After removal of 4 bases from V and 3 bases from J, the junction contained 2 bases not matched to a gene. Germline lookup yields CDR1 SGHRS and CDR2 YFSETQ. The CDR3 DNA reads TGCGCCAGCAGCGGCGGGGGGGACTACAATGAGCAGTTCTTC. Residues: CASSGGGDYNEQFF.

The chain couples TRBV7-3 to TRBJ1-2; 7 bases map to TRBD1. The V gene's germline CDR1 is SGHTA and CDR2 FQGTGA. This CDR3 has 13 amino acids. The junction had 1 base not matched to a gene; V was cut back by 2 bases and J by 4 bases. The CDR3 nucleotides are TGTGCCAGCAGCTTACGACAGGGCTATGGCTACACCTTC. Translated, it gives CASSLRQGYGYTF.

The CDR3 reads CASSSGGQPTDTQYF. The DNA of the CDR3 is TGCGCCAGCAGCTCGGGAGGTCAACCCACAGATACGCAGTATTTT. The rearrangement joins TRBV5-1 to TRBJ2-3; 7 bases are a match to TRBD2. V lost 3 bases and J lost 2; bases outside the gene matches: 6. This CDR3 contains 15 residues. CDR1 is SGHRS, CDR2 YFSETQ, per germline.

The chain employs TRBV24-1 and TRBJ2-1; TRBD1 is a possible D gene (5 bases). CDR3 length: 13 residues. Trimming stripped 1 base from V and 8 bases from J, with 8 bases between. Per the germline V gene, CDR1 is KGHDR and CDR2 is SFDVKD. Here the CDR3 reads CATSDFLGDEQFF. The CDR3 DNA follows: TGTGCCACCAGTGATTTCCTAGGGGATGAGCAGTTCTTC.

The J gene is TRBJ1-2, the V gene TRBV7-9, with TRBD1 as a possible D gene (6 bases). V was clipped by 3 bases and J by 7 bases, with 18 bases between them. The CDR3 loop spans 15 amino acids. Germline V CDR1 and CDR2: SEHNR, FQNEAQ (reference sequence). The chain's CDR3 is CASSFFLVGGVGYTF. CDR3 nucleotides: TGTGCCAGCAGCTTTTTTTTGGTAGGGGGTGTTGGCTACACCTTC.

This rearrangement joins TRBV7-8 to TRBJ1-1, with unresolved D. This CDR3 is built from 13 residues. CDR1 and CDR2 (germline): SGHVS, FQNEAQ. V dropped 4 bases and J dropped 1 base, with 7 bases sitting between them. In DNA form, the CDR3 reads TGTGCCAGCAGCTGGCAACAGAACACTGAAGCTTTCTTT. Its translation is CASSWQQNTEAFF.